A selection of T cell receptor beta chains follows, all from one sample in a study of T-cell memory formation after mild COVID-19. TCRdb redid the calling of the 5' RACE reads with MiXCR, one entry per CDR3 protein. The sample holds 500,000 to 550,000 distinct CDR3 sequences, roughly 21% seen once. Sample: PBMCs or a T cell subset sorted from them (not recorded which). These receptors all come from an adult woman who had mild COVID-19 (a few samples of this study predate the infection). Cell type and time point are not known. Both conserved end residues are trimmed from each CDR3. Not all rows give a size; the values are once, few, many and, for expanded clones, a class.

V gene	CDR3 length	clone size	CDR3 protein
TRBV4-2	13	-	ASTTNSGASYEQY
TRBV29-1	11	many	SAVGTAKNIQY
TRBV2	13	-	ASKGTQGGNSPLH
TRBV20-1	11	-	SARVRQGIEAF
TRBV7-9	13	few	ASSRTSGNNYEQY
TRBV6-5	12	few	ASRQQGQNTEAF
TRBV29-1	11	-	SSGQDSYNEQF
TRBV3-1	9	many	ASSQFYEAF
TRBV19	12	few	ASSHGLADPKEF
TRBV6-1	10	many	ASNRGNTEAF
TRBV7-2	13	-	ASSSGLGPTDTQY
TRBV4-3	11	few	ASSQERGDEQF
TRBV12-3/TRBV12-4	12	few	ASSLGAAYEKLF
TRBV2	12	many	ASRGEGSYNEQF